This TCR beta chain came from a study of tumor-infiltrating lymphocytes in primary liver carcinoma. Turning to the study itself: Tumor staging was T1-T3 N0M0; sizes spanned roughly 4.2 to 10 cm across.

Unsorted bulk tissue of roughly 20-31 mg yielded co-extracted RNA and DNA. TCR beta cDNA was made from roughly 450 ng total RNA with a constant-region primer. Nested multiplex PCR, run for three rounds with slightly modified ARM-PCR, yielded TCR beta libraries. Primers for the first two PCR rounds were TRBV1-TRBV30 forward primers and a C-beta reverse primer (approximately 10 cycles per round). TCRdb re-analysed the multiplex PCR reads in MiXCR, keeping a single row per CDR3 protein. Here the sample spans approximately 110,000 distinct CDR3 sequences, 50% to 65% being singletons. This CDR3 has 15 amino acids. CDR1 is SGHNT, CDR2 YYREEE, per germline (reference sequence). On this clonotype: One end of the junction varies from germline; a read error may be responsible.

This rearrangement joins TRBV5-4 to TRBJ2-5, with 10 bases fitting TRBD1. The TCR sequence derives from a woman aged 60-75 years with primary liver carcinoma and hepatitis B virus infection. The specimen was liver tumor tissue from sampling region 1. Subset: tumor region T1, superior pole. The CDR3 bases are TGTGCCAGCAGCTCGGGACAGGGGAGGTCAGATACCCACTACTTC. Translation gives CASSSGQGRSDTHYF.